The 27 T cell receptor beta chains given below trace back to one sample, sequenced in a study of T cell responses to AZD1222 COVID-19 vaccine. This table comes from immunoSEQ multiplex PCR, and its TCRdb copy is limited to in-frame clones, with some not included. The sample includes 100,000 to 150,000 clones, 80% to 95% of them seen just once. Sequencing used peripheral blood, obtained 28 days after the second AZD1222 dose. These receptors were obtained from an adult who received the AZD1222 COVID-19 vaccine.

This chain uses TRBV3-1 (or the pseudogene TRBV3-2) with TRBJ1-5; 10 nucleotides match TRBD1. This CDR3 has 14 residues. J was trimmed by 4 bases and V by 5 bases; bases with no gene match: 2. The V gene's germline CDR1 is LGHDT and CDR2 YNNKEL (reference sequence). CDR3 coding DNA: TGTGCCAGCAGCGGGGGACAGGGGAATCAGCCCCAGCATTTT. Amino acid sequence: CASSGGQGNQPQHF.

This chain uses TRBV28 with TRBJ1-1, with D tentatively TRBD1 (5 bases). Germline V CDR1 and CDR2: MDHEN, SYDVKM. The CDR3 contains 13 residues. V was clipped by 5 bases and J by 5 bases, with 12 bases between them. The CDR3: CASSGSRGTEAFF. The CDR3 DNA sequence: TGTGCCAGCAGTGGGTCCCGGGGGACTGAAGCTTTCTTT.

The rearrangement uses TRBV7-2 and TRBJ2-3; 13 bases align to TRBD2. The length of the CDR3 is 15 residues. V trimming: 4 bases; J trimming: 4 bases; junction bases outside the gene matches: 2. Germline CDR1 reads SGHTA; CDR2 reads FQGNSA. The CDR3 reads CASSSGLAGADTQYF. CDR3 sequence (DNA): TGTGCCAGCAGCTCAGGACTAGCGGGAGCAGATACGCAGTATTTT.

The chain couples TRBV4-2 to TRBJ2-5, with 7 nucleotides matching TRBD2. The CDR3 runs 16 residues. The germline gives CDR1 LGHNA, CDR2 YNFKEQ. J was trimmed by 1 base and V by 1 base; bases with no gene match: 6. The CDR3 nucleotides are TGTGCCAGCAGCCAAGGGGAGGGAGGGCTCCAAGAGACCCAGTACTTC. As protein: CASSQGEGGLQETQYF.

This chain links TRBV28 with TRBJ1-2, with a tentative D call TRBD1 (6 bases). From germline, CDR1 is MDHEN and CDR2 SYDVKM. Trimming took off 3 bases at V and 6 bases at J, with 17 bases between the two ends. The CDR3 consists of 15 residues. The chain's CDR3 is CASSFPRQGFDGYTF. CDR3 DNA: TGTGCCAGCAGTTTCCCCCGGCAGGGGTTCGATGGCTACACCTTC.

The chain recombines TRBV3-1 (or the pseudogene TRBV3-2) with TRBJ2-5; tentative D call: TRBD1 (7 bases). The length of the CDR3 is 15 residues. The germline V gene encodes CDR1 LGHDT and CDR2 YNNKEL (reference sequence). V gave up 0 bases and J gave up 3 bases, with 11 bases separating them. CDR3 bases: TGTGCCAGCAGCCAAGAGATCAGGGGGGAAGAGACCCAGTACTTC. This encodes CASSQEIRGEETQYF.

The chain employs TRBV7-7 and TRBJ2-1, with 14 bases identical to TRBD2. V lost 4 bases and J lost 7; bases outside the gene matches: 3. Germline V gives CDR1 SSHAT, CDR2 FNYEAQ (reference sequence). This CDR3 is built from 15 residues. The DNA of the CDR3 is TGTGCCAGCAGCTCGACTAGCGGGAGGGGGAATGAGCAGTTCTTC. It yields the protein CASSSTSGRGNEQFF.

V usage is TRBV7-2 and J usage is TRBJ2-7; possible D gene TRBD2, 5 bases. Trimming removed 6 bases at V and 2 bases at J, with 14 bases between. From germline, CDR1 is SGHTA and CDR2 FQGNSA. The CDR3 is made up of 14 amino acids. CDR3 bases: TGTGCCAGCAGGATGAGTAGGACTGCCTACGAGCAGTACTTC. Translation gives CASRMSRTAYEQYF.

The J gene is TRBJ2-1, the V gene TRBV30; D is uncertain. This CDR3 has 15 amino acids. Germline V gene lookup returns CDR1 GTSNPN and CDR2 SVGIG (reference sequence). Deletions cut 1 base from V and 1 base from J, with 11 bases between. The CDR3 loop reads CAWSARVDSYNEQFF. The CDR3 region has the DNA TGTGCCTGGAGTGCCCGCGTGGATTCCTACAATGAGCAGTTCTTC.

This clone is a singleton in its sample. The chain couples TRBV6-1 to TRBJ1-6, with D maybe TRBD1 (6 bases). Looked up from germline, CDR1 is MNHNS and CDR2 is SASEGT. CDR3 length: 16 residues. V lost 0 bases and J lost 6, with 12 bases in between. CDR3 in DNA: TGTGCCAGCAGTGAAGCCGGGACAATCTTTAATTCACCCCTCCACTTT. It is translated as CASSEAGTIFNSPLHF.

The V call is TRBV28, the J call TRBJ1-1; TRBD1 aligns across 7 bases. The germline V gene has CDR1 MDHEN and CDR2 SYDVKM. The CDR3 contains 15 residues. V gave up 3 bases and J gave up 4 bases; unmatched junction bases: 8. The CDR3 DNA is TGTGCCAGCAGTTTCCCCGACAGGGTGGGCACTGAAGCTTTCTTT. As protein: CASSFPDRVGTEAFF.

The gene calls are TRBV7-2 and TRBJ2-3, with a possible D match to TRBD2 (6 bases). V was cut by 1 base and J by 3 bases, with 8 bases left in between. The germline V gene has CDR1 SGHTA and CDR2 FQGNSA. The length of the CDR3 is 14 residues. CDR3 in amino acids: CASSLELATDTQYF. In DNA, the CDR3 is TGTGCCAGCAGCTTAGAACTAGCAACAGATACGCAGTATTTT.

This chain uses TRBV4-2 with TRBJ2-6, with no clear D. This CDR3 spans 17 amino acids. The V end was cut by 2 bases, the J end by 3 bases, with 14 bases between. Germline-derived CDR1 and CDR2 are LGHNA and YNFKEQ. The CDR3 DNA follows: TGTGCCAGCAGCCAATCCCCTCTGGGATATGGGGCCAACGTCCTGACTTTC. Its protein is CASSQSPLGYGANVLTF.

The rearrangement links TRBV30 to TRBJ1-2; D not resolved. The germline V gene has CDR1 GTSNPN and CDR2 SVGIG (reference sequence). Trimming removed 1 base from V and 8 bases from J, with 17 bases in between. This CDR3 is built from 14 residues. The CDR3 DNA sequence: TGTGCCTGGAGTGCCCTTCCCGGGGTTTCGGGCTACACCTTC. Its protein is CAWSALPGVSGYTF.

J is TRBJ2-3 and V is TRBV10-3; the D gene could be TRBD1 or TRBD2 (5 bases each). The CDR3 extends over 13 amino acids. V was shortened by 4 bases and J by 4 bases, with 9 bases between the two germline ends. The germline CDR1 and CDR2 sequences are ENHRY and SYGVKD. This chain's CDR3 is CAISALGADTQYF. CDR3 nucleotide sequence: TGTGCCATCAGTGCATTGGGGGCAGATACGCAGTATTTT.

The chain links TRBV7-2 to TRBJ2-7; 7 nucleotides align to TRBD1. Germline V gene data show CDR1 as SGHTA and CDR2 as FQGNSA. The length of the CDR3 is 14 residues. Trimming took 5 bases from V and 5 from J; bases not matched to a gene: 9. The CDR3: CASSPRTGAHEQYF. The CDR3 coding sequence is TGTGCCAGCAGCCCTAGGACAGGTGCCCACGAGCAGTACTTC.

This clone is a singleton in its sample. The chain uses TRBV6-2 or TRBV6-3 and TRBJ1-4, with 7 bases aligning to TRBD1. With V trimmed by 1 base and J by 5 bases, 4 bases remained unmatched. The CDR3 loop spans 15 amino acids. Germline CDR1 is MNHEY and CDR2 is SVGEGT. The CDR3 DNA reads as TGTGCCAGCAGTTACTTGGGACAGCCGAATGAAAAACTGTTTTTT. Protein: CASSYLGQPNEKLFF.

The J gene is TRBJ2-1, the V gene TRBV7-6; 13 nucleotides match TRBD2. Germline assignment: CDR1 SGHVS and CDR2 FNYEAQ. The CDR3 has 17 residues. V dropped 3 bases and J dropped 7; count of bases not matched to a gene: 9. In DNA, the CDR3 is TGTGCCAGCAGCTTGGCAGTACTAGCGGGAGGGCCGAATGAGCAGTTCTTC. Translated, it gives CASSLAVLAGGPNEQFF.

V and J are TRBV9 and TRBJ2-1; D is unresolved. CDR1 SGDLS and CDR2 YYNGEE come from the germline V gene. The CDR3 consists of 15 residues. The germline V and J ends were trimmed by 0 bases and 2 bases, with 9 bases remaining between them. CDR3 in amino acids: CASSVEGNTYNEQFF. In DNA form, the CDR3 reads TGTGCCAGCAGCGTAGAGGGTAACACCTACAATGAGCAGTTCTTC.

This rearrangement joins TRBV11-1 to TRBJ2-7; a weak D match, TRBD2 (6 bases). The V gene's germline CDR1 is SGHAT and CDR2 FQDESV (reference sequence). V lost 4 bases and J lost 2, with 18 bases in between. This CDR3 spans 16 amino acids. The CDR3 loop reads CASSWGREPQTYEQYF. DNA for the CDR3: TGTGCCAGCAGCTGGGGTCGGGAGCCCCAGACCTACGAGCAGTACTTC.

The chain combines TRBV6-2 or TRBV6-3 with TRBJ1-5; D call uncertain. The CDR3 is made up of 15 amino acids. Trimming removed 1 base at V and 2 bases at J, with 9 bases between. Germline loops: CDR1 MNHEY, CDR2 SVGEGT. CDR3 nucleotides: TGTGCCAGCAGTTACTTCGGGCTTGGCAATCAGCCCCAGCATTTT. It is translated as CASSYFGLGNQPQHF.

This chain links TRBV25-1 with TRBJ1-2, with D maybe TRBD1 (5 bases). Germline V gene lookup returns CDR1 MGHDK and CDR2 SYGVNS. The CDR3 contains 14 residues. V lost 4 bases and J 4 bases, leaving 13 bases between the germline ends. CDR3 residues: CASSASGLFYGYTF. The DNA of the CDR3 is TGTGCCAGCAGTGCCTCGGGACTCTTCTATGGCTACACCTTC.

This clone was observed a single time. The chain is built from TRBV14 and TRBJ2-7, with D perhaps matching TRBD1 or TRBD2 (6 bases each). The CDR3 extends over 13 amino acids. V lost 2 bases, J lost 6 bases, and 11 bases lay in between. Germline CDR1 SGHDN, CDR2 FVKESK. The CDR3 sequence: CASSQSRGAEQYF. The CDR3 bases are TGTGCCAGCAGCCAAAGTAGGGGGGCCGAGCAGTACTTC.

In DNA form, the CDR3 reads TGTGCCAGTCAGCTGGGATGGTCGCGCGGAAACACCATATATTTT. Protein product: CASQLGWSRGNTIYF. The V gene is TRBV19, the J gene TRBJ1-3; D gene uncertain. The CDR3 has 15 amino acids. Trimming took off 8 bases at V and 4 bases at J, with 18 bases between the two ends. Germline CDR1 is LNHDA and CDR2 is SQIVND (reference sequence).

Here the CDR3 DNA reads TGTGCCAGCACCCCTGGAGGACCCATGAACACTGAAGCTTTCTTT. It encodes CASTPGGPMNTEAFF. The chain joins TRBV5-5 to TRBJ1-1; D uncertain. Germline CDR1 and CDR2: SGHKS and YYEKEE (reference sequence). Between the trimmed V and J ends, which lost 6 bases and 0 bases, there was a span of 15 bases. The CDR3 extends over 15 amino acids.

This clone has a single count. The V call is TRBV6-6, the J call TRBJ2-7; 8 bases align to TRBD1. CDR1 MNHNY and CDR2 SVGAGI come from the germline V gene (reference sequence). V shed 8 bases, J shed 0 bases, and the junction held 6 bases outside the gene matches. The CDR3 is 14 amino acids. The CDR3 region is CASADRGSSYEQYF. CDR3 sequence (DNA): TGTGCCAGCGCAGACAGGGGATCCTCCTACGAGCAGTACTTC.

This chain links TRBV28 with TRBJ1-2; no clear D. This CDR3 region has 14 residues. The germline V gene has CDR1 MDHEN and CDR2 SYDVKM. Trimming left V 6 bases short and J 2 bases short, with 13 bases between. CDR3 nucleotides: TGTGCCAGCAGCCCCCCTGCGGGGAACTATGGCTACACCTTC. Translating gives CASSPPAGNYGYTF.